Detailed here is one T cell receptor beta chain. This clonotype was seen a single time. The antigen it binds to is not known. The record has no base qualities; no much larger clone is one base away. One read amounts to weak evidence. This sample stems from a study of vaccination and CD4 T cells after COVID-19 (dated by TCRdb to the early 2020s). For the study in its entirety: Every convalescent patient had a positive nasal swab PCR test for SARS-CoV-2, with mild disease in under ten patients and severe disease in one. The convalescent cohort included six males and four females, with two Hispanic individuals, seven Caucasians, two Asians and one multiracial person. Participants got two doses of the Pfizer-BioNTech BNT162b2 vaccine (n=8) or two doses of the Moderna mRNA-1273 vaccine (n=2). Post-COVID blood samples were collected from convalescent patients a median of approximately 93 days after diagnosis, with a range of roughly 30 to 170 days. Post-vaccine blood samples were obtained a median of about 72 days after the second vaccine dose, with a range of roughly 12 to 250 days. For stimulating the cultures, overlapping spike peptide pools were used, derived from SARS-CoV-2 as well as from the common cold coronaviruses HCoV-NL63, HCoV-OC43 and HCoV-229E. In control cultures, a CEFX viral epitope pool was used as positive control, an HIV-1 Nef peptide pool was used as negative control, or no peptide was added. In around 9 COVID-19 convalescent patients and a few infection-naive healthy vaccine recipients, researchers compared the spike-specific CD4+ TCR repertoire from before mRNA vaccination with the repertoire from after.

The meaning of the sample's treatment or condition label: approximately nine-day PBMC culture with coronavirus spike peptide pools or control peptides (ViraFEST assay). The ViraFEST assay was used in the study, in which antigen-specific T cells were expanded with peptide pools and expanded clonotypes were subsequently identified by TCR sequencing. The convalescent patients' positive SARS-CoV-2 PCR tests fell between March and December 2020, which was before the Alpha, Beta and Delta variants emerged in the United States. Each well held 2.1 million or so PBMCs cultured in IMDM containing approximately 5% human AB serum and approximately 10 IU/ml IL-2, with about 10 ug/ml peptide pools added. On days 3 and 7, half of the culture medium was replaced with fresh IL-2-containing medium. CD4+ T cells were isolated after less than twelve days of culture through negative selection using the EasySep CD4+ T cell isolation kit. PBMCs were separated from whole blood using Ficoll-Paque Plus gradient centrifugation and then either used fresh or cryopreserved at -140C. In general, triplicate wells were set up for every culture condition.

Study-level results and caveats: Although the median number of SARS-CoV-2-reactive clonotypes went up from fewer than 25 after infection to more than 30 after vaccination, the increase was not significant. Of the vaccine-specific clones found in convalescent patients, nearly all (304 of 307) were mono-reactive for SARS-CoV-2 spike instead of being cross-reactive with common cold coronaviruses. In convalescent patients, a median about 86% of post-vaccine SARS-CoV-2-reactive clones were detected only after vaccination, and vaccine-specific priming was suggested by this finding. The study included relatively few convalescent patients and did not analyze early timepoints after natural infection.

Its CDR3 holds 12 amino acids, cysteine through phenylalanine. Just the 36-base CDR3 DNA is kept, in frame starting at base 1. V is cut by 5 bases and J by 9 bases, and the space between the germline ends is 11 bases. The germline V gene specifies SGHAT as CDR1 and FQNNGV as CDR2. The receptor library was made with PCR. TCR sequencing of DNA from cultured CD4+ T cells used the Oncomine TCR Beta short-read assay at the Johns Hopkins FTIC core. Genomic DNA was extracted from the cultured CD4+ T cells with the QIAamp micro DNA kit. Oncomine TCR Beta libraries from cultured CD4+ T cells were pooled with unique dual indexes and sequenced on an Illumina iSeq 100. The authors' analysis ran thus. Non-productive sequences were removed, and CDR3s that did not start with C, did not end with F or W, or were shorter than 7 amino acids were discarded. Antigen-specific clonotypes were identified with the MANAFEST web application by comparing peptide-stimulated wells with reference and other culture wells. For a clone to be called positive, the clone needed an FDR below 0.05, an odds ratio above 5, and a productive frequency above 0.1% in at least two of three replicate wells. Cross-reactive clonotypes were defined as significantly expanded in both SARS-CoV-2 spike wells and at least one common cold coronavirus spike condition. CDR3 homology was assessed with Levenshtein distances (stringdist) and unrooted phylogenetic trees (ape) in R version 3.6.1. Through fastp at Q25 and MiXCR, TCRdb rebuilt clones from the public reads, retaining in-frame beta chains. A single entry per CDR3 protein holds the most common genes and DNA from its merged rows. What appears here as the V and J calls and clone size reflects TCRdb's work, not the paper's. The sample profile shows under 15,000 distinct CDR3 sequences; 45% to 50% of them were found once. Roughly 19% of the sample rests with the top ten.

The receptor comes from a human donor who had recovered from COVID-19. The V gene is TRBV11-2 and the J gene is TRBJ1-5; TRBD1 is a weak D gene call, 5 bases matching. The sequencing sample was made of CD4+ T cells from blood, cultured in vitro. The DNA is TGTGCCAGCAGCCTATTAACAGGGCCCCAGCATTTT. This encodes CASSLLTGPQHF.